This T cell receptor beta chain was sequenced in a study of beta chain features in type 1 diabetes. Every bit of the isolated RNA underwent reverse transcription, so sequencing read expressed TCRB transcripts. The protocol was immunoSEQ multiplex PCR, while the TCRdb copy is restricted to in-frame clones and leaves out a portion. The sample consists of roughly 610,000 clones, roughly 16% of them appearing once. CDR3 length: 13 amino acids. Between the trimmed V and J ends, which lost 0 bases and 2 bases, there was a span of 6 bases. CDR1 and CDR2 from the germline V gene are SGHRS and YFSETQ. The chain carries TRBV5-1 and TRBJ2-7; D unresolved. Sequencing used naive CD4+ T cells from blood. This TCR came from a man between 18 and 35 years old in good health. Here the CDR3 DNA reads TGCGCCAGCAGCTTGGAGAGCCCCTACGAGCAGTACTTC. Residues: CASSLESPYEQYF.